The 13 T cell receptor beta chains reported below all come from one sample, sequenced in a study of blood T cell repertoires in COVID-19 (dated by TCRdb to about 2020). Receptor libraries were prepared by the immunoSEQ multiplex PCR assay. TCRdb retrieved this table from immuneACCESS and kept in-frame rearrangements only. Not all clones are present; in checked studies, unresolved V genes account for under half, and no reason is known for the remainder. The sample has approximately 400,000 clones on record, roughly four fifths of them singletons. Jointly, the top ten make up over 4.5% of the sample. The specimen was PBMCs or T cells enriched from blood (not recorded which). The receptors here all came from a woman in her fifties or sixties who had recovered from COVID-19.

The CDR3 DNA sequence: TGTGCCAGCAGCTCCTACTTCAACAATGAGCAGTTCTTC. Amino acid sequence: CASSSYFNNEQFF. The rearrangement links TRBV7-2 to TRBJ2-1, with D hard to call. CDR1 and CDR2 (germline): SGHTA, FQGNSA. Trimming removed 4 bases at V and 5 bases at J, with 9 bases between. The CDR3 contains 13 residues.

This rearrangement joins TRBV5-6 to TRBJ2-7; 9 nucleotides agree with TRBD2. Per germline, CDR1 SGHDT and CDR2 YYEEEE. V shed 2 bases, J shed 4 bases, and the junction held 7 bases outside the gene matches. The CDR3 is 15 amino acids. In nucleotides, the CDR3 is TGTGCCAGCAGCTTAACGGCTAGCGGGATATACGAGCAGTACTTC. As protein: CASSLTASGIYEQYF.

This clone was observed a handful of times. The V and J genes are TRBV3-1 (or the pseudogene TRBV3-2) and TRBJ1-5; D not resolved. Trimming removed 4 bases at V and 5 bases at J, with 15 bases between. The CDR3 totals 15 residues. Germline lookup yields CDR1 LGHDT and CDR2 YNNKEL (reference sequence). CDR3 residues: CASSPQWGVDQPQHF. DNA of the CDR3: TGTGCCAGCAGCCCCCAATGGGGAGTTGATCAGCCCCAGCATTTT.

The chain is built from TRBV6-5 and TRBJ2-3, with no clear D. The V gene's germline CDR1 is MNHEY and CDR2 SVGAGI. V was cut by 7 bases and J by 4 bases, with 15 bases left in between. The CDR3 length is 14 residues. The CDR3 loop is CASTQSRGADTQYF. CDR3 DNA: TGTGCCAGCACCCAGTCCCGAGGCGCAGATACGCAGTATTTT.

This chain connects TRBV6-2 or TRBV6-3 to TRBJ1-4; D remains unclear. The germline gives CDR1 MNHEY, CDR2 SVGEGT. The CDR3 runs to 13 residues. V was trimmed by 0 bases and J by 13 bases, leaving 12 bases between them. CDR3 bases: TGTGCCAGCAGTTACTCCGAAACGCGCGGACTGTTTTTT. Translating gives CASSYSETRGLFF.

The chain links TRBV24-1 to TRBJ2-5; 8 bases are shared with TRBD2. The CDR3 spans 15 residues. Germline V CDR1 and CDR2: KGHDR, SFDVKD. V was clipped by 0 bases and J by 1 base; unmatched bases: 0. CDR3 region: CATSDLRGGQETQYF. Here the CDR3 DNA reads TGTGCCACCAGTGATTTGCGGGGGGGCCAAGAGACCCAGTACTTC.

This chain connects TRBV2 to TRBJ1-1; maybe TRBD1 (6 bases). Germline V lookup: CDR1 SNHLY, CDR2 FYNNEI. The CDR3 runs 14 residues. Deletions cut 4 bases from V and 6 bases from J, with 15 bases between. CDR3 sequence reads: CASSVNSGDAEAFF. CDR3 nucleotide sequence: TGTGCCAGCAGTGTAAACTCAGGGGACGCTGAAGCTTTCTTT.

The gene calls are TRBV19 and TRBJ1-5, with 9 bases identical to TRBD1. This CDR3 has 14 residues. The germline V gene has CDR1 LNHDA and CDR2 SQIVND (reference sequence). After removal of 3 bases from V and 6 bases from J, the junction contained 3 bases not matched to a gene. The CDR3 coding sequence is TGTGCCAGTAGTATGGAGACAGGGGGTCAGCCCCAGCATTTT. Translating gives CASSMETGGQPQHF.

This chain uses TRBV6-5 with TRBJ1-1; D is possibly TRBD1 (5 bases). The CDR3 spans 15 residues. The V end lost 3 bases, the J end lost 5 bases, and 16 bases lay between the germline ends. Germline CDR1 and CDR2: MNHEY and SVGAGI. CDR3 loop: CASSYKTGGVTEAFF. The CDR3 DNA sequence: TGTGCCAGCAGTTATAAAACAGGAGGGGTAACTGAAGCTTTCTTT.

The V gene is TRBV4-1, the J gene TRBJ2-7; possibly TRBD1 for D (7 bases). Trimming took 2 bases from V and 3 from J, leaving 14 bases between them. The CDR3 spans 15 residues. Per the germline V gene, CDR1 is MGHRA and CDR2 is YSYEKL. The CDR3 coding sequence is TGCGCCAGCAGCCAAATCCAGGGGGGTATCTACGAGCAGTACTTC. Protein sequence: CASSQIQGGIYEQYF.

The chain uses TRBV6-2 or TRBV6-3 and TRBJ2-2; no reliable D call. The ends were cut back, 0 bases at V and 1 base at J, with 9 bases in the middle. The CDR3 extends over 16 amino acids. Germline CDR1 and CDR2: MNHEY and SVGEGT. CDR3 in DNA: TGTGCCAGCAGTTACTCCAGGCCCGGGAACACCGGGGAGCTGTTTTTT. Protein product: CASSYSRPGNTGELFF.

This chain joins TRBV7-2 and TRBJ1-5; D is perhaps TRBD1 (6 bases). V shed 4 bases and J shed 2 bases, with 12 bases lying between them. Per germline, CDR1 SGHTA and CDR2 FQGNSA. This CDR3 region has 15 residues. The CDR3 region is CASSSGQRRNQPQHF. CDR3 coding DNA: TGTGCCAGCAGCTCCGGACAGAGGCGCAATCAGCCCCAGCATTTT. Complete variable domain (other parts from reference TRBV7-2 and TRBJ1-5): GAGVSQSPSNKVTEKGKDVELRCDPISGHTALYWYRQSLGQGLEFLIYFQGNSAPDKSGLPSDRFSAERTGGSVSTLTIQRTQQEDSAVYLCASSSGQRRNQPQHFGDGTRLSIL.

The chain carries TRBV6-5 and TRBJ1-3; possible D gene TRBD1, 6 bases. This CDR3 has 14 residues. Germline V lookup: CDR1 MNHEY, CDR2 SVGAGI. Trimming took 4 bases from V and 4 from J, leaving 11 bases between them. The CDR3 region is CASSFAGVGNTIYF. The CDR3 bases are TGTGCCAGCAGTTTCGCAGGGGTAGGAAACACCATATATTTT.